The 10 T cell receptor beta chains in this list originate from one sample, sequenced in a study of monozygotic twins with cystic fibrosis. Data came from immunoSEQ multiplex PCR; TCRdb stores just in-frame clones and leaves some out. The table lists approximately 20,000 clones, 95% to 98% of them singletons. Sequencing input: blood. The receptors were sampled from a girl between 10 and 17 years old with cystic fibrosis.

This chain links TRBV29-1 with TRBJ2-7, with TRBD2 identical over 11 bases. J gave up 2 bases and V 0 bases, and 3 bases lay outside the gene matches. The CDR3 has 15 residues. Germline V CDR1 and CDR2: SQVTM, ANQGSEA. The DNA for the CDR3 is TGCAGCGTTGAAGATCGACTAGCGGGGACCTACGAGCAGTACTTC. It yields the protein CSVEDRLAGTYEQYF.

The genes are TRBV10-3 and TRBJ2-5; 11 bases agree with TRBD2. V was pared by 6 bases and J by 2 bases, with 2 bases of the junction left unmatched. Germline CDR1 is ENHRY and CDR2 is SYGVKD. CDR3 size: 14 residues. CDR3: CAIRGTSGQETQYF. The CDR3 region has the DNA TGTGCCATCAGAGGGACTAGCGGACAAGAGACCCAGTACTTC.

This chain uses TRBV28 with TRBJ2-5; D perhaps matches TRBD2 (6 bases). Germline CDR1 is MDHEN and CDR2 is SYDVKM. V was trimmed by 1 base and J by 5 bases, leaving 11 bases between them. The CDR3 consists of 14 residues. The CDR3, as DNA: TGTGCCAGCAGTTTATTGGGGGGACGGGAGACCCAGTACTTC. Translation gives CASSLLGGRETQYF.

The CDR3 is CASSSPDRGRGELFF. As DNA, the CDR3 is TGTGCCAGCAGTTCGCCCGACAGGGGGAGAGGGGAGCTGTTTTTT. The rearrangement links TRBV6-6 to TRBJ2-2, with TRBD1 matching over 9 bases. V was clipped by 4 bases and J by 8 bases; unmatched bases: 8. CDR1 is MNHNY and CDR2 is SVGAGI in the germline V gene (reference sequence). The CDR3 consists of 15 residues.

The chain is built from TRBV4-3 and TRBJ1-2; tentative D call: TRBD1 (6 bases). The CDR3 is 17 residues long. Trimming took off 0 bases at V and 5 bases at J, with 19 bases between the two ends. Looked up from germline, CDR1 is LGHNA and CDR2 is YSLEER. Here the CDR3 reads CASSQEVWGQGDYGYTF. The CDR3 nucleotides are TGCGCCAGCAGCCAAGAAGTTTGGGGGCAGGGAGATTATGGCTACACCTTC.

The rearrangement joins TRBV7-8 to TRBJ2-1, with a possible D match to TRBD2 (5 bases). The CDR3 length is 14 residues. Germline V gives CDR1 SGHVS, CDR2 FQNEAQ. Trimming took off 6 bases at V and 3 bases at J, with 12 bases between the two ends. The CDR3, as DNA: TGTGCCAGCAGGGGCGGGCGGAGCTACAATGAGCAGTTCTTC. Protein product: CASRGGRSYNEQFF.

This rearrangement joins TRBV30 to TRBJ2-1; 14 positions match TRBD2. The V segment lost 0 bases and the J segment 1 base; nucleotides outside the gene matches: 5. This CDR3 region has 18 residues. Germline-derived CDR1 and CDR2 are GTSNPN and SVGIG (reference sequence). The CDR3 spells CAWSVGTSGSRSYNEQFF. CDR3 DNA sequence: TGTGCCTGGAGTGTAGGGACTAGCGGGAGTAGGTCCTACAATGAGCAGTTCTTC.

The chain has TRBV7-9 and TRBJ2-5; 7 bases match TRBD1. Germline V lookup: CDR1 SEHNR, CDR2 FQNEAQ (reference sequence). Germline trimming cut 5 bases from V and 5 bases from J; bases unmatched to any gene: 5. The length of the CDR3 is 13 residues. CDR3: CASSTRDSETQYF. CDR3 nucleotide sequence: TGTGCCAGCAGCACCCGGGACAGCGAGACCCAGTACTTC.

This rearrangement joins TRBV5-4 to TRBJ2-1; tentatively, D is TRBD2 (6 bases). Germline CDR1 is SGHNT and CDR2 is YYREEE (reference sequence). The CDR3 is 15 amino acids. V was trimmed by 1 base and J by 2 bases, leaving 10 bases between them. The CDR3 region is CASSLSGDTYNEQFF. The CDR3 DNA sequence: TGTGCCAGCAGCTTGTCGGGGGATACCTACAATGAGCAGTTCTTC.

V gene TRBV15 combines with J gene TRBJ2-7; 8 positions match TRBD1. Germline V gene data show CDR1 as LNHNV and CDR2 as YYDKDF (reference sequence). This CDR3 region has 16 residues. With 2 bases clipped from V and 2 bases from J, the junction kept 8 bases outside the gene matches. The CDR3 reads CATSRSRQGITYEQYF. The DNA for the CDR3 is TGTGCCACCAGCAGATCGAGACAGGGGATAACCTACGAGCAGTACTTC.